Below, 6 T cell receptor beta chains from the same sample are listed, as sequenced in a study of blood T cell repertoires in COVID-19. Clones were sequenced by immunoSEQ multiplex PCR, and TCRdb holds only the in-frame ones, with some missing. The table includes about 370,000 clones, more than 70% detected once. Sequencing was done on a sample of peripheral blood. Every receptor here comes from a woman aged 25-40 years with COVID-19, enrolled during active disease.

The chain has TRBV5-1 and TRBJ2-5; D unresolved. Trimming pared 2 bases from V and 5 bases from J, leaving 16 bases between. The CDR3 is 15 residues long. Germline V gene data show CDR1 as SGHRS and CDR2 as YFSETQ. This chain's CDR3 is CASSLGGFGEETQYF. As DNA, the CDR3 is TGCGCCAGCAGCTTAGGCGGATTTGGAGAGGAGACCCAGTACTTC.

The V gene is TRBV27, the J gene TRBJ2-3; 9 bases match TRBD1. CDR3 size: 16 residues. Germline lookup yields CDR1 MNHEY and CDR2 SMNVEV (reference sequence). V was clipped by 2 bases and J by 5 bases; unmatched bases: 8. As DNA, the CDR3 is TGTGCCAGCAGTTTACTCGGACAGGGGTTTGGAGATACGCAGTATTTT. This codes for CASSLLGQGFGDTQYF.

This chain connects TRBV6-6 to TRBJ1-2; unclear D gene. There are 13 residues in the CDR3. Germline CDR1 and CDR2: MNHNY and SVGAGI (reference sequence). The V end lost 0 bases, the J end lost 4 bases, and 6 bases lay between the germline ends. The chain's CDR3 is CASSYSISYGYTF. The CDR3 DNA follows: TGTGCCAGCAGTTACTCGATCAGCTATGGCTACACCTTC.

The table lists this clone with a count of one. The V call is TRBV14, the J call TRBJ2-5; D is unclear. V was clipped by 1 base and J by 6 bases, with 9 bases between them. The germline CDR1 and CDR2 sequences are SGHDN and FVKESK. This CDR3 is 13 amino acids long. Here the CDR3 reads CASSQGSGKTQYF. In DNA, the CDR3 is TGTGCCAGCAGCCAAGGCTCAGGAAAGACCCAGTACTTC.

The CDR3 sequence: CASSKWGTGESSYEQYV. As DNA, the CDR3 is TGTGCCAGCAGCAAATGGGGGACAGGGGAGAGCTCCTACGAGCAGTACGTC. The chain uses TRBV21-1 and TRBJ2-7; TRBD1, as called in the table, went unchecked against the DNA. TRBV21-1 is annotated as a pseudogene. The CDR3 contains 17 residues.

V usage is TRBV19 and J usage is TRBJ2-5; the match to TRBD2 covers 8 bases. The germline V gene encodes CDR1 LNHDA and CDR2 SQIVND (reference sequence). With V trimmed by 7 bases and J by 4 bases, 11 bases remained unmatched. This CDR3 has 15 amino acids. The CDR3 DNA reads TGTGCCAGTAACAATCGGGGGGGACGCGCAGAGACCCAGTACTTC. Its translation is CASNNRGGRAETQYF.